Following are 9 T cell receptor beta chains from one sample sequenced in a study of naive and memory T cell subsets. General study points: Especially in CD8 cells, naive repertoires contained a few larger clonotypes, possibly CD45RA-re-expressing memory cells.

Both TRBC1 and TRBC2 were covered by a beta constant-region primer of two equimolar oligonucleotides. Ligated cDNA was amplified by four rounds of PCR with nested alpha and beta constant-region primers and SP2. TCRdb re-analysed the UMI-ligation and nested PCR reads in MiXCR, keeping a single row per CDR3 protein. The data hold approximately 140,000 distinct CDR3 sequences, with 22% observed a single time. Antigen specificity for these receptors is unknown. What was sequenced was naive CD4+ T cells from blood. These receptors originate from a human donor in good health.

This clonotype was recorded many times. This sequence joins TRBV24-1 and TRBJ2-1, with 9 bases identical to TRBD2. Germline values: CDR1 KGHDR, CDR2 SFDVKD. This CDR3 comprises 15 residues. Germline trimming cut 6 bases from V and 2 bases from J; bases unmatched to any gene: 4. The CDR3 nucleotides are TGTGCCACCAGTCGGGCGGGAGGGACCTACAATGAGCAGTTCTTC. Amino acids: CATSRAGGTYNEQFF.

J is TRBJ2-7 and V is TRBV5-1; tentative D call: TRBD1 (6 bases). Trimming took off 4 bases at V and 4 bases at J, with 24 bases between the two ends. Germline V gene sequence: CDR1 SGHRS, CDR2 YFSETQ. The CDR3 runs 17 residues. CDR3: CASSDPTLAGVEYEQYF. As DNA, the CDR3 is TGCGCCAGCAGCGACCCGACGCTAGCAGGGGTTGAGTACGAGCAGTACTTC.

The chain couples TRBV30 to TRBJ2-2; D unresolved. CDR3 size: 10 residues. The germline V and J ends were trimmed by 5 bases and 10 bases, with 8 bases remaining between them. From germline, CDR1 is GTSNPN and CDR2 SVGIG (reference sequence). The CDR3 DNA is TGTGCCTGGGGTCGGGTGGAGCTGTTTTTT. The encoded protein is CAWGRVELFF.

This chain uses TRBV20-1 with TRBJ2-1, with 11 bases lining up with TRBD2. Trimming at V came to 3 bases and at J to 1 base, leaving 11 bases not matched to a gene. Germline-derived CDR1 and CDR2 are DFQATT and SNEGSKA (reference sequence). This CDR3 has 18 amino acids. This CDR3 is CSASIVSGTSGSYNEQFF. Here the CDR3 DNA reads TGCAGTGCTAGCATAGTGTCGGGGACTAGCGGATCCTACAATGAGCAGTTCTTC.

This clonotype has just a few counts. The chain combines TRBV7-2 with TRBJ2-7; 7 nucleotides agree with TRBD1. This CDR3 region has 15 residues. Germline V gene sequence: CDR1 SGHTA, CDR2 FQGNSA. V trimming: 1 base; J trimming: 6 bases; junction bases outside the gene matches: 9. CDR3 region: CASSLDPDRAREQYF. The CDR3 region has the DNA TGTGCCAGCAGCTTAGACCCTGACAGGGCTCGCGAGCAGTACTTC.

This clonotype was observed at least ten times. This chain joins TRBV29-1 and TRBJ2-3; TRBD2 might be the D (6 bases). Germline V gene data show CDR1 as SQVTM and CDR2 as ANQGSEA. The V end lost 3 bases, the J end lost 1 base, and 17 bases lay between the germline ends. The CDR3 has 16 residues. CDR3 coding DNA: TGCAGCGTTGACTCCGTGGGAGCGGGTGGCACAGATACGCAGTATTTT. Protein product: CSVDSVGAGGTDTQYF.

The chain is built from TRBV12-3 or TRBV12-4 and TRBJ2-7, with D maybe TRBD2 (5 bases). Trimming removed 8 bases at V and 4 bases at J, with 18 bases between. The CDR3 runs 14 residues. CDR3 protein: CASSEGYNGYEQYF. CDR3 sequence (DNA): TGTGCCAGCTCCGAGGGTTATAACGGGTACGAGCAGTACTTC.

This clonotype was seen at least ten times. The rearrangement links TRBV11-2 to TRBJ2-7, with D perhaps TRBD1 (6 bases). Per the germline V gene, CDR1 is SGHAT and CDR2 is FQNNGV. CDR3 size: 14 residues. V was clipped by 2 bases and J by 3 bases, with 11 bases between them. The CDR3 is CASSLNRVNYEQYF. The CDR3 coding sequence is TGTGCCAGCAGCTTAAACAGGGTGAACTACGAGCAGTACTTC.

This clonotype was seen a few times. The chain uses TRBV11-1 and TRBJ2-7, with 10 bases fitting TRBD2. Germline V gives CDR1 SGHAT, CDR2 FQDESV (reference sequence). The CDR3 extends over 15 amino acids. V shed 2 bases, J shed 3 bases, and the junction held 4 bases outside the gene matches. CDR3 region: CASSLISGRSYEQYF. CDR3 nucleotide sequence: TGTGCCAGCAGCTTAATTAGCGGGAGGAGCTACGAGCAGTACTTC.